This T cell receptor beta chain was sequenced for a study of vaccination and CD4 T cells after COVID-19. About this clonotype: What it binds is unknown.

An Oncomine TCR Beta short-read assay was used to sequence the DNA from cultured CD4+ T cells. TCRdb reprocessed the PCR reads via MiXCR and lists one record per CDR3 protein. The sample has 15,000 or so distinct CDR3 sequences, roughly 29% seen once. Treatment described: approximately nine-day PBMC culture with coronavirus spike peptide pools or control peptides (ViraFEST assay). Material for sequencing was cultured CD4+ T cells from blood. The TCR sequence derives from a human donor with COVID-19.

CDR3 nucleotides: TGCGCCAGCAGCGCAGGGAGAGGGAGCACAGATACGCAGTATTTT. This sequence encodes CASSAGRGSTDTQYF. The chain is built from TRBV5-1 and TRBJ2-3; D may correspond to TRBD1 or TRBD2 (5 bases each). This CDR3 region has 15 residues. The germline V gene has CDR1 SGHRS and CDR2 YFSETQ. Deletions cut 4 bases from V and 0 bases from J, with 12 bases between. Full variable domain (missing parts from reference TRBV5-1 and TRBJ2-3): KAGVTQTPRYLIKTRGQQVTLSCSPISGHRSVSWYQQTPGQGLQFLFEYFSETQRNKGNFPGRFSGRQFSNSRSEMNVSTLELGDSALYLCASSAGRGSTDTQYFGPGTRLTVL.